The rows below give T cell receptor beta chains drawn from one sample of a study of CD8 T cells in ankylosing spondylitis. TCRdb called the 5' RACE reads again in MiXCR, with one record for every CDR3 protein. The sample consists of hundreds of thousands of distinct CDR3 sequences, roughly 26% of them appearing once. The sample was blood, either unsorted or a sorted T cell fraction (not recorded which). These receptors were taken from a male donor with ankylosing spondylitis. The conserved cysteine and the conserved F or W are not part of the CDR3 here. Size tells how often a clone was seen (once, few, many) or the class of an expanded clone, and some rows leave it out.

J gene,clone size,V gene,CDR3 protein
TRBJ1-6,few,TRBV20-1,SARGVAGVSPLH
TRBJ2-3,few,TRBV27,ASSLYPSTDTQY
TRBJ2-1,few,TRBV12-3/TRBV12-4,ASSPERERASYNEQF
TRBJ2-3,few,TRBV7-2,ASTLQGTDTQY
TRBJ1-4,NA,TRBV3-1,ASNKDGGDNEKLF
TRBJ1-3,NA,TRBV3-1,ASSQDRSSGNTIY
TRBJ1-3,NA,TRBV20-1,SAGEGGGNTIY
TRBJ1-3,NA,TRBV29-1,SAGFRGRSGNTIY
TRBJ1-4,few,TRBV29-1,SVTRVSGEKLF
TRBJ1-1,few,TRBV25-1,ASGSELNTEAF
TRBJ2-2,NA,TRBV29-1,SVAREANTGELF
TRBJ2-2,NA,TRBV3-1,ASSQIAGGTGELF
TRBJ2-1,NA,TRBV9,ASSVGGTSYNEQF
TRBJ2-2,NA,TRBV7-8,ASSLFSDLNTGELF
TRBJ1-5,few,TRBV3-1,ASSSRQGRQPQH
TRBJ2-1,few,TRBV7-8,ASSPRDRLAGGSEQF
TRBJ2-7,NA,TRBV3-1,ASSQAGTMSYEQY
TRBJ2-5,NA,TRBV20-1,SASIGRETQY
TRBJ1-2,once,TRBV12-3/TRBV12-4,ASSLFIGMAGAVRYGYT
TRBJ2-3,few,TRBV7-9,ASSLPGGGDTQY
TRBJ2-1,many,TRBV5-1,ASSPSWGASYNEQF
TRBJ1-3,NA,TRBV29-1,SVVGQHSGNTIY
TRBJ1-6,NA,TRBV10-3,AIKGQGDSPLH
TRBJ2-1,few,TRBV12-3/TRBV12-4,ASSSTTSGLYNEQF
TRBJ2-1,NA,TRBV20-1,SAIEGTAYNEQF
TRBJ1-4,NA,TRBV7-9,ASSLRRGRITNEKLF
TRBJ2-1,NA,TRBV2,ASSEISTGGQF
TRBJ2-5,once,TRBV2,ASMGLAGQETQY
TRBJ2-5,NA,TRBV5-1,ASSSAGVGETQY
TRBJ1-2,NA,TRBV20-1,SAYPWTGVNYGYT
TRBJ2-7,NA,TRBV29-1,SVDSPEDSYEQY
TRBJ2-1,NA,TRBV5-1,ASSLRGGQFYNEQF
TRBJ2-1,few,TRBV7-9,ASPLDSPSDEQF
TRBJ2-1,few,TRBV18,ASSPRPPAAINEQF
TRBJ2-7,NA,TRBV12-3/TRBV12-4,ASSLLEGGYEQY
TRBJ2-3,few,TRBV5-1,ASTGTSTDTQY
TRBJ2-1,few,TRBV5-1,ASAVGGGVQF
TRBJ2-2,NA,TRBV19,ASSTSSGRASFFTGELF
TRBJ2-3,NA,TRBV6-1,ASSPGTSGNTQY
TRBJ2-7,few,TRBV10-3,APKEYFYEQY
TRBJ2-1,few,TRBV20-1,SAQGARYNEQF
TRBJ2-5,few,TRBV10-2,ASSEAGPLPQETQY
TRBJ2-1,NA,TRBV5-1,ASSLLQGWEQF
TRBJ1-1,NA,TRBV4-1,ASSQAGAPREAF
TRBJ2-1,few,TRBV7-8,ASSLGPPQYNEQF
TRBJ2-5,NA,TRBV5-1,ASSLSTGGRTRETQY
TRBJ1-2,NA,TRBV6-1,ASRRRSGGQGINYGYT
TRBJ1-4,NA,TRBV20-1,SATPGPDAEKLF
TRBJ2-3,NA,TRBV29-1,SVLWTSWGTDTQY
TRBJ2-1,few,TRBV29-1,SSGGGGNNEQF
TRBJ2-7,few,TRBV7-2,ASSLGGLAGGYEQY
TRBJ2-2,many,TRBV11-2,ASSLRGARAGTGELF
TRBJ2-1,NA,TRBV24-1,ATSDSKPTSGRAGYNEQF
TRBJ1-2,NA,TRBV5-1,ASSLVPEDYYGYT
TRBJ2-2,NA,TRBV20-1,SASGRRTGELF
TRBJ2-3,NA,TRBV28,ASNRAGTDTQY
TRBJ2-5,NA,TRBV7-2,ASSSWTSGSETQY
TRBJ1-1,few,TRBV7-9,ASSATGLPPSGAF
TRBJ2-1,few,TRBV5-6,ASTAPLAVVYNEQF
TRBJ1-1,few,TRBV9,ASSVAGLTEAF